This entry concerns a single T cell receptor (beta chain). This clonotype was observed a handful of times. Its target antigen remains unknown. At one of its ends the junction is not consistent with the germline gene, which may arise from a read error. The treatment or condition label of this sample denotes: allogeneic hematopoietic cell transplantation with graft depleted of TCRalphabeta T cells and CD19 B cells. The children who served as transplant recipients had been given grafts of TCRalphabeta/CD19-depleted allogeneic hematopoietic cells. This sample was taken from a study of T-cell reconstitution after alpha-beta-depleted transplantation in children (dated by TCRdb to 2016 to 2017). Concerning the study at large: Using TCR repertoire profiling, the study quantitatively followed how T-cell immune reconstitution unfolded in children after TCRalphabeta/CD19-depleted allogeneic hematopoietic cell transplantation. What the research found in general, with its limitations: The apparently early recovery of alphabetaT-cell counts about two months after transplant reportedly depended on only several hundred rapidly expanded clones that came from non-depleted graft cells. The frequencies of hyperexpanded clones fell over the following months, and after one year, T-cell counts and TCRbeta diversity were mostly attributed to newly produced T cells. The high TCRbeta diversity at day 60 in some patients was ascribed to recipient T cells and intrathymic progenitors that had survived conditioning.

The CDR3 sequence holds 14 residues, the cysteine and phenylalanine included. Only CDR3 DNA is held: 42 bases, read in frame from base 1. The CDR1 and CDR2 encoded by the germline V gene are SGHDN and FVKESK. Libraries were constructed by PCR. Instrument on record: Illumina HiSeq 2500. TCR library preparation used molecular barcoding, with unique molecular identifiers applied to normalize quantification of the TCRbeta repertoire. TCRdb applied fastp at Q25 and MiXCR to the public reads, then kept only in-frame beta chains. Duplicate CDR3 protein sequences are folded into a single record with the most common DNA and genes. The sample table records 500,000 to 750,000 distinct CDR3 sequences; over 25% of these occur just once. The ten biggest clones cover just over 35% of the sample.

Recombination joined TRBV14 with TRBJ2-2, and the D gene may be TRBD1, 5 bases matching. The source was PBMCs, collected before TCRalphabeta/CD19-depleted stem cell transplant. This sequence was found in a boy younger than two with Wiskott-Aldrich syndrome, due to receive a stem cell transplant. Here is the DNA: TGTGCCAGCACCCAAGGGGTAGCCACCGGGGAGCTGTTTTTT. Protein translation: CASTQGVATGELFF.